This T cell receptor (beta chain) appears in the sequencing data of a study of identical twins (dated by TCRdb to 2016 to 2017). Concerning the study at large: The study deep-sequenced TCR alpha and beta repertoires from monozygotic twins, unrelated adults of various ages and cord blood to test whether fetal clonotypes persist. To rule out contamination, the twin experiments were replicated at different times with different library preparation protocols. The research as a whole found: Fewer insertions were carried by abundant cord blood beta clonotypes, a similar but weaker trend appeared in young adult naive repertoires, and no such trend appeared in memory repertoires. Recombination models systematically underestimated out-of-frame TCR alpha sharing in monozygotic twins but agreed with sharing between unrelated individuals. In beta out-of-frame sequences, excess twin sharing was weaker, because having fewer shared sequences lowered the signal-to-noise ratio. Because the same donors could not be followed over many years, the conclusions relied on cross-sectional statistical analysis. Compared with coincidental sharing between unrelated individuals, out-of-frame TCR alpha sequences shared between twins showed an excess of sequences with low generation probability. Invariant T cells such as MAIT and iNKT could partly confound zero-insertion analyses, though diverse VJ usage argued against this for most clonotypes.

The germline V gene (reference sequence) supplies CDR1 MNHEY and CDR2 SMNVEV. The CDR3 measures 13 amino acids from cysteine to phenylalanine. Only the CDR3 part of the read is kept: 39 bases, read in frame from the first base. V is shortened by 5 bases, J by 5 bases, and the region joining them spans 12 bases. All donors were healthy Caucasians. This clonotype was found a few times. The antigen it recognizes is unknown. Per-nucleotide qualities are absent, and no much larger clonotype sits a single base away. The library was produced with 5' RACE. Sequencing instrument: Illumina HiSeq 2000. A universal primer binding site was added through template switching, and the final cDNA carried a unique molecular identifier so that TCR cDNA molecules could be counted accurately. Specific primers in the conserved constant-segment region were used to synthesize first-strand cDNA for TCR alpha and beta chains. To control for contamination, every cDNA library was double barcoded, receiving both a SMART-Mk sample barcode and Illumina barcodes. Two successive PCR steps introduced TruSeq adapter sequences along with Illumina sample barcodes. Sequencing of the TCR alpha and beta cDNA libraries was done on the Illumina HiSeq platform using custom primers. In the source study's methods: MiGEC was used to process raw reads and extract unique molecular identifiers, and MiXCR was used to find CDR3 positions. Recombination models were inferred per individual with the repgenHMM and IGoR tools using an EM algorithm. The analysis of shared clonotypes was done with the tcR package in R, with sharing normalized by the product of cloneset sizes. To study raw recombination free of thymic and clonal selection effects, out-of-frame nonproductive sequences were analyzed. TCRdb reprocessed the public reads (quality trimming at Q25 with fastp, clone calling with MiXCR) and kept in-frame beta chains. For every CDR3 protein sequence, its rows merge into one entry that carries the most common genes and DNA. The V and J calls reflect TCRdb's pipeline rather than the authors' work. Counted in this sample were around 1.7 million distinct CDR3 sequences; around a third of them appeared once. About 0.3% of the sample lies in the top ten.

The V and J segments used are TRBV27 and TRBJ2-5, with the D gene call left open. The source is a newborn girl in good health. The sample consisted of cord blood. The CDR3 region reads CASSPSNVETQYF. The DNA sequence is TGTGCCAGCAGTCCCTCAAACGTGGAGACCCAGTACTTC.